This T cell receptor (beta chain) emerged from a study of monozygotic twins with inflammatory bowel disease. Making each TCR library took 3,000 to 4,500 ng of total RNA. TCRdb reworked the 5' RACE reads into one entry per CDR3 protein, no DNA. The sample totals 350,000 to 550,000 distinct CDR3 sequences. The CDR3 is 17 amino acids. The germline V gene encodes CDR1 MDHEN and CDR2 SYDVKM. The receptor was derived from a human donor with ulcerative colitis or Crohn's disease, or a healthy co-twin of an affected twin (not recorded which). Sample: blood. The V call is TRBV28, the J call TRBJ2-2; checking the TCRdb D call of TRBD2 is not possible without DNA. The CDR3 loop reads CASTTGRWGLNTGELFF.